This is a list of T cell receptor beta chains from one sample in a study of glioma-infiltrating T cells. TCRdb re-called the multiplex PCR reads through MiXCR, storing one row per CDR3 protein. The profile covers over 120,000 distinct CDR3 sequences, with about two fifths appearing a single time and roughly a fifth taken by the ten largest. The specimen was glioma tissue, nonneoplastic brain tissue, or PBMCs (not recorded which). All receptors come from a human donor with low-grade glioma or glioblastoma, undergoing nonglioma brain surgery, or in good health (not recorded which). CDR3s leave out the opening cysteine and the closing phenylalanine or tryptophan. Fields, in order: V gene, J gene, CDR3 length, D gene, CDR3 protein. The D gene is left open where the match is weak.

v_call: TRBV7-2; j_call: TRBJ2-7; cdr3_length: 15; d_call: TRBD2; cdr3_aa: ASSLAATSGSPYEQY
v_call: TRBV19; j_call: TRBJ1-1; cdr3_length: 14; d_call: NA; cdr3_aa: ASSMWDLGMNTEAF
v_call: TRBV6-2/TRBV6-3; j_call: TRBJ1-2; cdr3_length: 10; d_call: NA; cdr3_aa: ASSYSRDGYT
v_call: TRBV6-1; j_call: TRBJ1-5; cdr3_length: 11; d_call: TRBD1; cdr3_aa: ASRMDRGKPQH
v_call: TRBV4-1; j_call: TRBJ1-2; cdr3_length: 14; d_call: TRBD1; cdr3_aa: ASSQEEAGGRDGYT
v_call: TRBV12-3/TRBV12-4; j_call: TRBJ2-5; cdr3_length: 10; d_call: NA; cdr3_aa: ASSRSQETQY
v_call: TRBV15; j_call: TRBJ1-4; cdr3_length: 12; d_call: NA; cdr3_aa: ATSREPAWEKLF
v_call: TRBV20-1; j_call: TRBJ1-2; cdr3_length: 13; d_call: TRBD1; cdr3_aa: SASSIGTGNYGYT
v_call: TRBV28; j_call: TRBJ2-3; cdr3_length: 10; d_call: NA; cdr3_aa: ASSFLWDTQY
v_call: TRBV20-1; j_call: TRBJ2-7; cdr3_length: 9; d_call: TRBD2; cdr3_aa: GGTSGYEQY
v_call: TRBV7-9; j_call: TRBJ2-5; cdr3_length: 9; d_call: NA; cdr3_aa: ASTPKGTQY
v_call: TRBV7-2; j_call: TRBJ1-2; cdr3_length: 10; d_call: TRBD1; cdr3_aa: ASSGQGYGYT
v_call: TRBV6-5; j_call: TRBJ2-7; cdr3_length: 10; d_call: NA; cdr3_aa: ASSYRAGEQY
v_call: TRBV15; j_call: TRBJ1-2; cdr3_length: 13; d_call: NA; cdr3_aa: ATSRERGPNYGYT
v_call: TRBV19; j_call: TRBJ1-5; cdr3_length: 13; d_call: TRBD1; cdr3_aa: ATPGQGNSNQPQH
v_call: TRBV4-2; j_call: TRBJ2-3; cdr3_length: 12; d_call: TRBD2; cdr3_aa: ASSGSSGEDTQY
v_call: TRBV7-9; j_call: TRBJ2-7; cdr3_length: 12; d_call: NA; cdr3_aa: ASSQGGGSYEQY
v_call: TRBV20-1; j_call: TRBJ1-4; cdr3_length: 11; d_call: TRBD1; cdr3_aa: SARQGRVEKLF
v_call: TRBV4-1; j_call: TRBJ1-1; cdr3_length: 12; d_call: NA; cdr3_aa: ASSQDLMNTEAF
v_call: TRBV7-2; j_call: TRBJ2-5; cdr3_length: 12; d_call: NA; cdr3_aa: ASSLVWGQETQY
v_call: TRBV28; j_call: TRBJ1-5; cdr3_length: 13; d_call: TRBD1; cdr3_aa: ASRSDRSINQPQH
v_call: TRBV27; j_call: TRBJ2-3; cdr3_length: 12; d_call: NA; cdr3_aa: ASSLGGWAGQQY
v_call: TRBV20-1; j_call: TRBJ2-7; cdr3_length: 12; d_call: TRBD2; cdr3_aa: SALIAGSSYEQY
v_call: TRBV5-6; j_call: TRBJ2-1; cdr3_length: 10; d_call: TRBD1; cdr3_aa: ASRDRINEQF
v_call: TRBV11-1; j_call: TRBJ2-3; cdr3_length: 13; d_call: TRBD1; cdr3_aa: ASSFIRGRTDTQY
v_call: TRBV6-1; j_call: TRBJ2-3; cdr3_length: 12; d_call: NA; cdr3_aa: ASSLLDSTDTQY
v_call: TRBV20-1; j_call: TRBJ2-3; cdr3_length: 11; d_call: NA; cdr3_aa: SAGGATADTQY
v_call: TRBV6-5; j_call: TRBJ2-3; cdr3_length: 13; d_call: TRBD2; cdr3_aa: ASSESPSGRYTQY
v_call: TRBV6-2/TRBV6-3; j_call: TRBJ2-1; cdr3_length: 14; d_call: NA; cdr3_aa: ASSDLGRTGRDEQF
v_call: TRBV20-1; j_call: TRBJ1-5; cdr3_length: 13; d_call: NA; cdr3_aa: SARSGKGGNQPQH
v_call: TRBV6-2/TRBV6-3; j_call: TRBJ2-5; cdr3_length: 13; d_call: TRBD1; cdr3_aa: ASSYPGQGGKTQY
v_call: TRBV10-2; j_call: TRBJ1-5; cdr3_length: 11; d_call: TRBD1; cdr3_aa: ASSGTGGQPQH
v_call: TRBV6-2/TRBV6-3; j_call: TRBJ2-1; cdr3_length: 11; d_call: TRBD1; cdr3_aa: ASRDSGDNEQF
v_call: TRBV20-1; j_call: TRBJ1-3; cdr3_length: 12; d_call: NA; cdr3_aa: SARTPSSGNTIY
v_call: TRBV7-2; j_call: TRBJ2-3; cdr3_length: 10; d_call: NA; cdr3_aa: ASSLNRDTQY
v_call: TRBV7-2; j_call: TRBJ1-5; cdr3_length: 13; d_call: NA; cdr3_aa: ASSLSGSSNQPQH
v_call: TRBV7-2; j_call: TRBJ2-1; cdr3_length: 11; d_call: NA; cdr3_aa: ASSLGADRRMW
v_call: TRBV4-3; j_call: TRBJ2-1; cdr3_length: 12; d_call: NA; cdr3_aa: ASSQDMSTDTQF
v_call: TRBV20-1; j_call: TRBJ2-7; cdr3_length: 13; d_call: NA; cdr3_aa: SARDLQRATYEQY
v_call: TRBV20-1; j_call: TRBJ2-3; cdr3_length: 12; d_call: TRBD2; cdr3_aa: SAKLAGSPDTQY
v_call: TRBV7-2; j_call: TRBJ2-3; cdr3_length: 14; d_call: TRBD1; cdr3_aa: ASSPGRDSSTDTKY
v_call: TRBV27; j_call: TRBJ2-5; cdr3_length: 13; d_call: TRBD1; cdr3_aa: ASSSLRDRQETQY
v_call: TRBV6-1; j_call: TRBJ1-6; cdr3_length: 11; d_call: NA; cdr3_aa: ASSGRFNSPLH
v_call: TRBV7-3; j_call: TRBJ2-1; cdr3_length: 14; d_call: TRBD2; cdr3_aa: ASSPAGLAGRDEQF
v_call: TRBV20-1; j_call: TRBJ2-7; cdr3_length: 14; d_call: TRBD2; cdr3_aa: SARDPPSGRAYEQY
v_call: TRBV6-2/TRBV6-3; j_call: TRBJ2-3; cdr3_length: 13; d_call: TRBD2; cdr3_aa: ASSELTSGLDTQY
v_call: TRBV18; j_call: TRBJ2-6; cdr3_length: 14; d_call: NA; cdr3_aa: ASSPPGGLGANVLT
v_call: TRBV4-3; j_call: TRBJ2-1; cdr3_length: 14; d_call: NA; cdr3_aa: ASSQDLPGEYNEQF
v_call: TRBV3-1; j_call: TRBJ2-7; cdr3_length: 10; d_call: NA; cdr3_aa: ASSQVVHEQY
v_call: TRBV6-1; j_call: TRBJ2-7; cdr3_length: 11; d_call: TRBD1; cdr3_aa: ASSATGDYEQY
v_call: TRBV29-1; j_call: TRBJ2-1; cdr3_length: 12; d_call: NA; cdr3_aa: SVESLQSYNEQF